The 3 T cell receptor beta chains presented below share a single source sample, sequenced in a study of T cells in narcolepsy. Sequenced by immunoSEQ multiplex PCR; TCRdb stores in-frame clones only, minus some. The sample holds about 25,000 clones, roughly four fifths seen once. Sequencing input: CD45RA- memory CD4+ T cells from PBMCs. The receptor set was obtained from a human donor with narcolepsy.

This clone showed up just a few times. J is TRBJ1-2 and V is TRBV5-6; the D gene is possibly TRBD1 (6 bases). Deletions cut 0 bases from V and 6 bases from J, with 12 bases between. This CDR3 has 14 amino acids. CDR1 and CDR2 from the germline V gene are SGHDT and YYEEEE. CDR3 loop: CASSLAVYRDGYTF. DNA of the CDR3: TGTGCCAGCAGCTTGGCCGTATACAGGGATGGCTACACCTTC.

The J gene is TRBJ2-1, the V gene TRBV6-5; 11 positions agree with TRBD2. V lost 2 bases and J lost 7; bases outside the gene matches: 4. The CDR3 consists of 15 residues. Germline assignment: CDR1 MNHEY and CDR2 SVGAGI. The CDR3: CASSYTSGGLNEQFF. CDR3 bases: TGTGCCAGCAGTTACACTAGCGGGGGTTTAAATGAGCAGTTCTTC.

The chain links TRBV7-6 to TRBJ2-7; D unclear. CDR1 and CDR2 (germline): SGHVS, FNYEAQ. The CDR3 is made up of 16 amino acids. The germline V and J ends were trimmed by 2 bases and 5 bases, with 19 bases remaining between them. CDR3 amino acids: CASSLLTPRGWDEQYF. CDR3 bases: TGTGCCAGCAGCTTATTAACCCCAAGAGGTTGGGACGAGCAGTACTTC.